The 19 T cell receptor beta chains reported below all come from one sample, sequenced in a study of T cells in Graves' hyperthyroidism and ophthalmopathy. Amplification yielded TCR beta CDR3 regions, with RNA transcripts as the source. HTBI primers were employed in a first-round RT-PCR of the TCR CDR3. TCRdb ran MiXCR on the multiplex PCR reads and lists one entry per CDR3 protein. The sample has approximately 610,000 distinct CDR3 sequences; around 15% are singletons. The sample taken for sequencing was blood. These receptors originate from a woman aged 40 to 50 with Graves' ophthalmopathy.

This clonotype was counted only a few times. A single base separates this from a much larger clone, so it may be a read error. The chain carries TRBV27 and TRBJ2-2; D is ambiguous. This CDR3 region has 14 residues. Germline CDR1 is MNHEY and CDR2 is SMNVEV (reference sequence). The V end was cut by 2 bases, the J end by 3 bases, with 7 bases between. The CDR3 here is CASSLRVDTGELFF. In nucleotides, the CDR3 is TGTGCCAGCAGTTTACGGGTGGACACCGGGGAGCTGTTTTTT.

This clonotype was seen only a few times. CDR3 protein: CASRPGTGVRETQYF. The CDR3 DNA is TGTGCCAGCAGGCCCGGGACAGGGGTTCGGGAGACCCAGTACTTC. The chain couples TRBV28 to TRBJ2-5; 10 bases fit TRBD1. The junction had 9 bases not matched to a gene; V was cut back by 6 bases and J by 5 bases. Germline assignment: CDR1 MDHEN and CDR2 SYDVKM. The CDR3 is made up of 15 amino acids.

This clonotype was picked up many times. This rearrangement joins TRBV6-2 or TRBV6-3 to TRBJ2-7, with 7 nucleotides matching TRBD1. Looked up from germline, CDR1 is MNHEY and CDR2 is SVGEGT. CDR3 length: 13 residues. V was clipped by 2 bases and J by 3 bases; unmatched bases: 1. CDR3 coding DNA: TGTGCCAGCAGTTACCCAGGGGGCTACGAGCAGTACTTC. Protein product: CASSYPGGYEQYF.

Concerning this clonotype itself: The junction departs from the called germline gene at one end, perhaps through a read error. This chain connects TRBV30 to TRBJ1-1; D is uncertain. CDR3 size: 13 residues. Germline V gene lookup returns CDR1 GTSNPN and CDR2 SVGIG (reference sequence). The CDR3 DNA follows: TGTGTCTGGAAAGGGAGGGAATTTACTGAAGCTTTCTTT. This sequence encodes CVWKGREFTEAFF.

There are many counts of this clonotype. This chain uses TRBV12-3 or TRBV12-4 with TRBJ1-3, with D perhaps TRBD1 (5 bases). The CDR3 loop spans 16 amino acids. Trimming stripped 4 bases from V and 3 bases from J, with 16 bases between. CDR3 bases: TGTGCCAGCAGTTCGGGACCAGTAGACGGTGGAAACACCATATATTTT. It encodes CASSSGPVDGGNTIYF.

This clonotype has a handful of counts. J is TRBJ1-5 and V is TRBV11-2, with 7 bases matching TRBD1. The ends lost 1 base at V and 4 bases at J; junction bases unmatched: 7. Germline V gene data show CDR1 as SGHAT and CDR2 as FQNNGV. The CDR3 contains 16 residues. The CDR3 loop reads CASSLVAGQVNQPQHF. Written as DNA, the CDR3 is TGTGCCAGCAGCTTAGTAGCCGGACAGGTAAATCAGCCCCAGCATTTT.

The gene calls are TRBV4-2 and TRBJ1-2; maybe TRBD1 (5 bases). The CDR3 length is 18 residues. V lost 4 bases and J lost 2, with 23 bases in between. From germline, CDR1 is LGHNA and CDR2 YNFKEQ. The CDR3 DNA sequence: TGTGCCAGCAGCCGAGAAGGCGGCAGGGCGGGGGGGAACTATGGCTACACCTTC. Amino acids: CASSREGGRAGGNYGYTF.

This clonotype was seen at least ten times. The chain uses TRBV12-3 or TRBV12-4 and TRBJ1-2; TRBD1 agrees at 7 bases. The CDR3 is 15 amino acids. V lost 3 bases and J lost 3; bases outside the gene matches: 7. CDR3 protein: CASSFQRGLDYGYTF. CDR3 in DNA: TGTGCCAGCAGTTTTCAGAGGGGGCTTGACTATGGCTACACCTTC.

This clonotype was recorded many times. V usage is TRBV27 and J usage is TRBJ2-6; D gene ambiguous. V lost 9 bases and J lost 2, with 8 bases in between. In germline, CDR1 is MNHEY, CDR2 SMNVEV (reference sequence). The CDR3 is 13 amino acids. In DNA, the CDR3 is TGTGCCAGTCGAACCGCTGGGGCCAACGTCCTGACTTTC. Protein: CASRTAGANVLTF.

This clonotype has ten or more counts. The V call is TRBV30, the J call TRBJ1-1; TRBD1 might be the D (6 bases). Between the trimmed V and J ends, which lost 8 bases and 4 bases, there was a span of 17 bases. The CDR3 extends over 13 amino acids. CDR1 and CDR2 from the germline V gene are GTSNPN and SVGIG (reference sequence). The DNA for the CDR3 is TGTGCCGCTGGTCGGGAGGGGGGCACTGAAGCTTTCTTT. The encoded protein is CAAGREGGTEAFF.

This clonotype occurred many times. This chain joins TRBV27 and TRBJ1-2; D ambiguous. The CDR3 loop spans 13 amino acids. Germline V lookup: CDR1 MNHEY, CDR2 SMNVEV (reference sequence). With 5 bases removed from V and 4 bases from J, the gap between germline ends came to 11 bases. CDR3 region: CASSPRVFYGYTF. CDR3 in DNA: TGTGCCAGCAGTCCCCGCGTTTTCTATGGCTACACCTTC.

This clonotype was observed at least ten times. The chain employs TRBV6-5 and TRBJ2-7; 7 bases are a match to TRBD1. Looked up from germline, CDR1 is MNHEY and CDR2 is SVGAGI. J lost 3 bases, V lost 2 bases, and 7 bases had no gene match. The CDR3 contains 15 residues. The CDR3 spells CASSYLTTGDYEQYF. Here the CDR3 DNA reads TGTGCCAGCAGTTACCTAACTACAGGGGACTACGAGCAGTACTTC.

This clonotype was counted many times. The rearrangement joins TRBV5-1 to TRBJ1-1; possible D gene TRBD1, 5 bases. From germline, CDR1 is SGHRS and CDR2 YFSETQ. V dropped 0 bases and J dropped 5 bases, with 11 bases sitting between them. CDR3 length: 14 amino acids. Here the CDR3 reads CASSLVRGLTEAFF. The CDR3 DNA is TGCGCCAGCAGCTTGGTAAGGGGTTTGACTGAAGCTTTCTTT.

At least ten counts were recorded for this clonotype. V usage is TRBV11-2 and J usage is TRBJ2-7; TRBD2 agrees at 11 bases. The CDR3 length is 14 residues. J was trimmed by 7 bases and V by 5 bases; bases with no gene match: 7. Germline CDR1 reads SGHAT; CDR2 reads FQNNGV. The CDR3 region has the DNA TGTGCCAGCAGCCTACTAGCGGGAGTTAGGGAGCAGTACTTC. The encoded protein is CASSLLAGVREQYF.

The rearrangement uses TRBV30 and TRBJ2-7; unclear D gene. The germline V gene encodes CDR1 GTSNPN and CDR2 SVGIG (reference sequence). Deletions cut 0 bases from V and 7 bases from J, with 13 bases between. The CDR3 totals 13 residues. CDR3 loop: CAWSVLVLGEQYF. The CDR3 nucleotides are TGTGCCTGGAGTGTACTTGTCCTAGGGGAGCAGTACTTC.

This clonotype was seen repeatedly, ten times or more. The CDR3 region is CASSYGIQGLQETQYF. For the CDR3, the DNA is TGTGCCAGCAGTTACGGTATACAGGGCCTCCAAGAGACCCAGTACTTC. This rearrangement joins TRBV6-5 to TRBJ2-5, with D perhaps TRBD1 (6 bases). This CDR3 comprises 16 residues. Germline CDR1 reads MNHEY; CDR2 reads SVGAGI. Trimming removed 2 bases at V and 1 base at J, with 14 bases between.

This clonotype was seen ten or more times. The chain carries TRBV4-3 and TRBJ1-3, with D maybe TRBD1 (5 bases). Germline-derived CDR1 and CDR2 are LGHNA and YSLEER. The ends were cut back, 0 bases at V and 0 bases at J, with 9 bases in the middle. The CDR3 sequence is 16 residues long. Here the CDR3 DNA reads TGCGCCAGCAGCCAAGAAAGGACAAGCTCTGGAAACACCATATATTTT. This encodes CASSQERTSSGNTIYF.

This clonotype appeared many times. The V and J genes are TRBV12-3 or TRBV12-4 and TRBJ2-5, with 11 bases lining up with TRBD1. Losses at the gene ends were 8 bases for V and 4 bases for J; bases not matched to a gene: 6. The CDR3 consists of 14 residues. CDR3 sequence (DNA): TGTGCCAGCCGGGGCGGACAGGGGGCAGAGACCCAGTACTTC. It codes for CASRGGQGAETQYF.

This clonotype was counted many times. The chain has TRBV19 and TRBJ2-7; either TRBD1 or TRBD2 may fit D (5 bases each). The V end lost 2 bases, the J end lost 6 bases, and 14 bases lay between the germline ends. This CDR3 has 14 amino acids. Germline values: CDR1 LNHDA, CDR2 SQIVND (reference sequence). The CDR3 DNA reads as TGTGCCAGTAGTATAAGGGACGGGCCCCTCGAGCAGTACTTC. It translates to CASSIRDGPLEQYF.